Below are 20 T cell receptor beta chains sequenced from a single sample in a study of blood T cell repertoires in COVID-19. The protocol was immunoSEQ multiplex PCR, while the TCRdb copy is restricted to in-frame clones and leaves out a portion. The sample shows around 130,000 clones, 85% to 90% of them seen only once. Material: peripheral blood. Source of these receptors: a human donor in a cohort sampled during active COVID-19.

This rearrangement joins TRBV15 to TRBJ2-3; TRBD2 aligns across 8 bases. CDR1 is LNHNV, CDR2 YYDKDF, per germline (reference sequence). V lost 1 base, J lost 2 bases, and 8 bases stayed unmatched. This CDR3 spans 17 amino acids. This CDR3 reads CATSRVFRGGPTDTQYF. The CDR3 region has the DNA TGTGCCACCAGCAGAGTCTTTCGGGGGGGGCCCACAGATACGCAGTATTTT.

The chain couples TRBV28 to TRBJ2-7; TRBD2 matches 11 bases. V shed 4 bases, J shed 7 bases, and the junction held 12 bases outside the gene matches. Germline loops: CDR1 MDHEN, CDR2 SYDVKM. The CDR3 covers 16 residues. CDR3 sequence reads: CASSSYLAGGPGEQYF. The CDR3 DNA is TGTGCCAGCAGTTCATACTTAGCGGGGGGGCCGGGGGAGCAGTACTTC.

This clone came up once. The chain links TRBV7-3 to TRBJ2-2; 8 bases fit TRBD2. This CDR3 contains 15 residues. V was clipped by 4 bases and J by 4 bases; unmatched bases: 5. The germline CDR1 and CDR2 sequences are SGHTA and FQGTGA. The CDR3 DNA is TGTGCCAGCAGCTCCAGACTAGCGAGCACCGGGGAGCTGTTTTTT. The encoded protein is CASSSRLASTGELFF.

This clone was observed a handful of times. This chain links TRBV6-1 with TRBJ2-7, with 12 bases identical to TRBD2. CDR1 and CDR2 (germline): MNHNS, SASEGT. CDR3 size: 15 residues. V lost 1 base to trimming and J lost 6 bases; unmatched junction nucleotides: 4. CDR3 bases: TGTGCCAGCAGTGAAGAGCTAGCGGGAGGGAGCGAGCAGTACTTC. Translation gives CASSEELAGGSEQYF.

This chain uses TRBV27 with TRBJ1-5, with 9 bases matching TRBD1. The V and J ends lost 5 bases and 1 base, in that order; junction bases with no gene match: 6. This CDR3 has 16 residues. Germline CDR1 is MNHEY and CDR2 is SMNVEV (reference sequence). The CDR3 region is CASSQTGGVSNQPQHF. CDR3 DNA: TGTGCCAGCAGTCAGACAGGGGGTGTAAGCAATCAGCCCCAGCATTTT.

The chain carries TRBV10-1 and TRBJ2-7; D perhaps matches TRBD2 (6 bases). CDR1 is WNHNN and CDR2 is SYGVQD in the germline V gene (reference sequence). The CDR3 length is 13 residues. Trimming took 2 bases from V and 5 from J, leaving 10 bases between them. CDR3 nucleotides: TGCGCCAGCAGTGAGGGGGGAGGCGACGAGCAGTACTTC. Translation: CASSEGGGDEQYF.

V gene TRBV27 combines with J gene TRBJ1-1; D uncertain. CDR3 length: 13 amino acids. Trimming took 8 bases from V and 4 from J, leaving 14 bases between them. The germline gives CDR1 MNHEY, CDR2 SMNVEV (reference sequence). The CDR3 is CASGFTGGTEAFF. The CDR3 DNA follows: TGTGCCAGCGGCTTCACCGGCGGCACTGAAGCTTTCTTT.

V gene TRBV19 combines with J gene TRBJ2-1; maybe TRBD2 (9 bases). CDR1 is LNHDA and CDR2 is SQIVND in the germline V gene (reference sequence). The CDR3 runs 19 residues. V lost 6 bases to trimming and J lost 7 bases, with 31 bases between them. CDR3 protein: CASSPAGLRGGGDRNEQFF. As DNA, the CDR3 is TGTGCCAGTAGCCCAGCCGGACTTCGGGGCGGGGGGGACAGGAATGAGCAGTTCTTC.

The V gene is TRBV19, the J gene TRBJ1-4; TRBD1 agrees at 8 bases. This CDR3 is built from 14 residues. Germline V gene data show CDR1 as LNHDA and CDR2 as SQIVND (reference sequence). V lost 8 bases and J lost 8; bases outside the gene matches: 10. The CDR3 region is CASHQGARREKLFF. CDR3 DNA sequence: TGTGCCAGTCACCAGGGGGCGCGAAGAGAAAAACTGTTTTTT.

This clone was detected a few times. The chain recombines TRBV7-9 with TRBJ2-7, with a tentative D call TRBD1 (5 bases). The CDR3 spans 13 residues. V gave up 3 bases and J gave up 7 bases, with 13 bases separating them. Germline V lookup: CDR1 SEHNR, CDR2 FQNEAQ (reference sequence). The CDR3 is CASSFQTAWEQYF. The CDR3 DNA is TGTGCCAGCAGCTTCCAGACAGCGTGGGAGCAGTACTTC. Looking up the rest from reference TRBV7-9 and TRBJ2-7 gives the full variable domain: DTGVSQNPRHKITKRGQNVTFRCDPISEHNRLYWYRQTLGQGPEFLTYFQNEAQLEKSRLLSDRFSAERPKGSFSTLEIQRTEQGDSAMYLCASSFQTAWEQYFGPGTRLTVT.

The CDR3 sequence: CASSLGQGAFGYTF. As DNA, the CDR3 is TGTGCCAGCAGCTTGGGACAGGGGGCCTTTGGCTACACCTTC. This chain connects TRBV5-6 to TRBJ1-2; TRBD1 matches at 10 bases. The CDR3 is 14 residues long. V shed 0 bases and J 7 bases; nucleotides not matched to a gene: 3. Germline V gene data show CDR1 as SGHDT and CDR2 as YYEEEE.

The chain carries TRBV11-2 and TRBJ2-4; possibly TRBD2 for D (6 bases). CDR1 is SGHAT and CDR2 is FQNNGV in the germline V gene. This CDR3 contains 17 residues. V lost 1 base to trimming and J lost 11 bases, with 24 bases between them. The DNA of the CDR3 is TGTGCCAGCAGCTTAGGGAGTTCCGGGGGTCCCCTAAAGGTTCAGTACTTC. This encodes CASSLGSSGGPLKVQYF.

The chain combines TRBV5-5 with TRBJ1-5, with D unresolved. Germline lookup yields CDR1 SGHKS and CDR2 YYEKEE (reference sequence). V was pared by 1 base and J by 0 bases, with 14 bases between. This CDR3 is 17 amino acids long. CDR3 nucleotide sequence: TGTGCCAGCAGCTTGCACATCTCTGTTAATAGCAATCAGCCCCAGCATTTT. This translates into CASSLHISVNSNQPQHF.

The chain is built from TRBV5-6 and TRBJ2-5; tentative D call: TRBD2 (6 bases). CDR3 length equals 13 residues. Germline V gene lookup returns CDR1 SGHDT and CDR2 YYEEEE. V was trimmed by 4 bases and J by 3 bases, leaving 10 bases between them. CDR3 region: CASSPGLKETQYF. DNA of the CDR3: TGTGCCAGCAGCCCGGGACTCAAAGAGACCCAGTACTTC.

CDR3 coding DNA: TGTGCCAGCAGCGTAGGAGAAAAGCGGAATGAGCAGTTCTTC. Translation: CASSVGEKRNEQFF. The chain recombines TRBV9 with TRBJ2-1; D is possibly TRBD2 (5 bases). V was cut by 0 bases and J by 7 bases, with 11 bases left in between. Germline-derived CDR1 and CDR2 are SGDLS and YYNGEE. The length of the CDR3 is 14 residues.

The chain carries TRBV5-1 and TRBJ2-1; D possibly corresponds to TRBD2 (7 bases). The V gene lost 4 bases and the J gene lost 7 bases, with 12 bases spanning the gap. Germline CDR1 and CDR2: SGHRS and YFSETQ. This CDR3 is 13 amino acids long. The CDR3 protein is CASSGGAVNEQFF. In DNA form, the CDR3 reads TGCGCCAGCAGCGGGGGGGCCGTGAATGAGCAGTTCTTC.

This clone has a handful of counts. The V call is TRBV2, the J call TRBJ2-7; TRBD2 matches at 7 bases. CDR1 is SNHLY, CDR2 FYNNEI, per germline. The junction had 14 bases not matched to a gene; V was cut back by 9 bases and J by 3 bases. The CDR3 is made up of 15 amino acids. CDR3 in amino acids: CASISPVRGNYEQYF. CDR3 nucleotides: TGTGCCAGTATTTCCCCCGTGCGGGGGAACTACGAGCAGTACTTC.

The chain has TRBV15 and TRBJ2-1; 14 positions match TRBD2. The CDR3 length is 19 residues. Trimming at V came to 0 bases and at J to 8 bases, leaving 12 bases not matched to a gene. Germline assignment: CDR1 LNHNV and CDR2 YYDKDF (reference sequence). CDR3 coding DNA: TGTGCCACCAGCAGAGATCTTGGGACTAGCGGGAGATCACATCATGAGCAGTTCTTC. Residues: CATSRDLGTSGRSHHEQFF.

V usage is TRBV4-1 and J usage is TRBJ2-7, with TRBD2 matching over 7 bases. The V and J ends lost 1 base and 3 bases, in that order; junction bases with no gene match: 6. This CDR3 comprises 15 residues. Looked up from germline, CDR1 is MGHRA and CDR2 is YSYEKL. CDR3 region: CASSQGSGALYEQYF. The CDR3, as DNA: TGCGCCAGCAGCCAAGGAAGCGGGGCACTCTACGAGCAGTACTTC.

This clone was picked up a small number of times. This chain links TRBV9 with TRBJ1-6; D is unresolved. Germline values: CDR1 SGDLS, CDR2 YYNGEE. This CDR3 region has 15 residues. V was clipped by 5 bases and J by 6 bases, with 15 bases between them. The CDR3 sequence is CASSRRDILNSPLHF. In nucleotides, the CDR3 is TGTGCCAGCAGTCGACGAGACATTCTTAATTCACCCCTCCACTTT.